A single sample is the source of the 30 T cell receptor beta chains below, sequenced in a study of CD49a tissue-resident CD8 T cells in human skin. Generated by immunoSEQ multiplex PCR, the TCRdb table keeps only in-frame clones and is missing some. The sample lists about 870 clones, about 61% occurring once. Sequenced sample: CLA- CD8+ effector memory T cells sorted from blood. The source is a human donor in good health.

This clone is classed as large (0.1 to 1%). The V and J genes are TRBV5-4 and TRBJ2-1, with 8 bases identical to TRBD2. V trimming: 0 bases; J trimming: 2 bases; junction bases outside the gene matches: 10. This CDR3 is built from 18 residues. Germline CDR1 reads SGHNT; CDR2 reads YYREEE (reference sequence). The CDR3: CASSLAGGGGSAYNEQFF. The DNA of the CDR3 is TGTGCCAGCAGCTTGGCCGGTGGCGGGGGGTCCGCCTACAATGAGCAGTTCTTC.

The chain carries TRBV14 and TRBJ2-1, with 8 bases identical to TRBD2. This CDR3 region has 16 residues. Trimming removed 1 base from V and 6 bases from J; junction bases left unmatched: 8. Germline-derived CDR1 and CDR2 are SGHDN and FVKESK. The CDR3, as DNA: TGTGCCAGCAGCCAAGTGGGGGCTGGACTAGCCAATGAGCAGTTCTTC. It specifies CASSQVGAGLANEQFF.

V gene TRBV7-2 combines with J gene TRBJ1-4, with a tentative D call TRBD1 (6 bases). Germline V lookup: CDR1 SGHTA, CDR2 FQGNSA. The CDR3 is made up of 14 amino acids. V was pared by 5 bases and J by 8 bases, with 15 bases between. CDR3 loop: CASSPDRTGEKLFF. CDR3 nucleotide sequence: TGTGCCAGCAGCCCCGACAGGACGGGAGAAAAACTGTTTTTT.

The chain carries TRBV4-2 and TRBJ2-6; D is undetermined. Germline assignment: CDR1 LGHNA and CDR2 YNFKEQ. Trimming took off 1 base at V and 0 bases at J, with 7 bases between the two ends. The CDR3 consists of 16 residues. The CDR3 DNA sequence: TGTGCCAGCAGCCAAGGGTCTAGCTCTGGGGCCAACGTCCTGACTTTC. Translation gives CASSQGSSSGANVLTF.

The V and J genes are TRBV28 and TRBJ2-3, with D possibly being TRBD2 (6 bases). Germline assignment: CDR1 MDHEN and CDR2 SYDVKM. The CDR3 is 15 amino acids. Trimming left V 8 bases short and J 4 bases short, with 19 bases between. CDR3 bases: TGTGCCAGCGAGACTGGTGCCAGGGAGGCAGATACGCAGTATTTT. Translation gives CASETGAREADTQYF.

The genes are TRBV27 and TRBJ2-1; tentatively, D is TRBD2 (5 bases). The CDR3 sequence is 15 residues long. Between the trimmed V and J ends, which lost 6 bases and 8 bases, there was a span of 20 bases. Looked up from germline, CDR1 is MNHEY and CDR2 is SMNVEV (reference sequence). This CDR3 is CASRPRDYGYDEQFF. CDR3 sequence (DNA): TGTGCCAGCAGGCCGAGGGATTACGGCTATGATGAGCAGTTCTTC.

Of note for this clone: At one of its ends the junction is not consistent with the germline gene, which may arise from a read error. The chain carries TRBV4-2 and TRBJ1-3, with 9 bases identical to TRBD1. CDR1 and CDR2 from the germline V gene are LGHNA and YNFKEQ. This CDR3 contains 12 residues. CDR3 DNA: TGTGCCAGCAGCCTCCCGGACAGGGGAAGGGATTTT. Translation gives CASSLPDRGRDF.

This CDR3 is CASSLSALRNEQFF. CDR3 DNA: TGTGCCAGCAGCTTAAGCGCGCTAAGGAATGAGCAGTTCTTC. The chain is built from TRBV7-9 and TRBJ2-1; D remains ambiguous. CDR3 length: 14 amino acids. CDR1 and CDR2 (germline): SEHNR, FQNEAQ (reference sequence). The V end was cut by 2 bases, the J end by 7 bases, with 12 bases between.

This chain links TRBV7-8 with TRBJ2-2, with D tentatively TRBD1 (5 bases). The CDR3 consists of 15 residues. CDR1 is SGHVS and CDR2 is FQNEAQ in the germline V gene. Trimming stripped 4 bases from V and 7 bases from J, with 16 bases between. For the CDR3, the DNA is TGTGCCAGCAGCTCAAAGACACAAGGGGACGGGGAGCTGTTTTTT. Its protein product is CASSSKTQGDGELFF.

The genes are TRBV5-4 and TRBJ1-2; 7 bases agree with TRBD1. The V gene end was trimmed by 0 bases and the J gene end by 5 bases; junction bases not matched to a gene: 10. From germline, CDR1 is SGHNT and CDR2 YYREEE (reference sequence). The CDR3 totals 16 residues. CDR3 in DNA: TGTGCCAGCAGCTTGGGGGGACAGACCCCCTCTTATGGCTACACCTTC. Its protein product is CASSLGGQTPSYGYTF.

The rearrangement links TRBV2 to TRBJ2-7; no firm D call. The CDR3 totals 11 residues. The V and J ends lost 5 bases and 1 base respectively, with 3 bases between them. Germline CDR1 and CDR2: SNHLY and FYNNEI. The CDR3 is CASSPSYEQYF. The CDR3 DNA follows: TGTGCCAGCAGTCCATCCTACGAGCAGTACTTC.

The chain is built from TRBV28 and TRBJ2-3; D is possibly TRBD2 (6 bases). The CDR3 spans 17 residues. In germline, CDR1 is MDHEN, CDR2 SYDVKM. The V and J ends lost 5 bases and 4 bases respectively, with 22 bases between them. CDR3 in DNA: TGTGCCAGCAGTAAAGTGTCGGGACTTCCTATATCAGATACGCAGTATTTT. Translating it yields CASSKVSGLPISDTQYF.

Here the CDR3 reads CASSQEIAGGPSSYNEQFF. CDR3 nucleotides: TGCGCCAGCAGCCAAGAAATAGCGGGAGGGCCGAGCTCCTACAATGAGCAGTTCTTC. V gene TRBV4-3 combines with J gene TRBJ2-1; TRBD2 aligns across 11 bases. Germline-derived CDR1 and CDR2 are LGHNA and YSLEER. This CDR3 is 19 amino acids long. J was trimmed by 0 bases and V by 0 bases; bases with no gene match: 7.

This clone was seen only a few times. The CDR3 sequence: CASSPAFGGDTEAFF. The CDR3 DNA sequence: TGTGCCAGCAGCCCAGCCTTTGGAGGGGACACTGAAGCTTTCTTT. This chain joins TRBV13 and TRBJ1-1, with D possibly matching TRBD1 (5 bases). The CDR3 covers 15 residues. V was cut by 5 bases and J by 3 bases, with 16 bases left in between. The germline V gene encodes CDR1 PRHDT and CDR2 FYEKMQ (reference sequence).

The rearrangement links TRBV10-3 to TRBJ2-6; D unclear. V was trimmed by 4 bases and J by 1 base, leaving 11 bases between them. Germline values: CDR1 ENHRY, CDR2 SYGVKD. The CDR3 runs to 16 residues. The CDR3 bases are TGTGCCATCAGTGGGGCTGCTGAGTCTGGGGCCAACGTCCTGACTTTC. Encoded protein: CAISGAAESGANVLTF.

The chain employs TRBV7-8 and TRBJ2-1; TRBD2 matches 7 bases. The CDR3 contains 11 residues. The V gene end was trimmed by 6 bases and the J gene end by 7 bases; junction bases not matched to a gene: 0. Germline V CDR1 and CDR2: SGHVS, FQNEAQ. As DNA, the CDR3 is TGTGCCAGCAGGCGGGGGAATGAGCAGTTCTTC. As protein: CASRRGNEQFF.

In its sample, this clone ranks as hyperexpanded (1% or more). The chain uses TRBV4-3 and TRBJ1-3; D uncertain. V was shortened by 2 bases and J by 4 bases, with 18 bases between the two germline ends. The CDR3 contains 17 residues. Germline V gives CDR1 LGHNA, CDR2 YSLEER. The CDR3 loop is CASSQRWLGRPGNTIYF. CDR3 sequence (DNA): TGCGCCAGCAGCCAAAGGTGGCTGGGCCGACCAGGAAACACCATATATTTT.

The chain couples TRBV5-5 to TRBJ2-3; D not resolved. Trimming removed 4 bases at V and 2 bases at J, with 8 bases between. From germline, CDR1 is SGHKS and CDR2 YYEKEE (reference sequence). The CDR3 covers 13 residues. CDR3 protein: CASSIDFTDTQYF. CDR3 coding DNA: TGTGCCAGCAGCATTGACTTCACAGATACGCAGTATTTT.

The rearrangement links TRBV5-4 to TRBJ2-1; D may be TRBD1 (6 bases). The V end was cut by 1 base, the J end by 4 bases, with 12 bases between. This CDR3 spans 15 amino acids. Germline CDR1 SGHNT, CDR2 YYREEE (reference sequence). The CDR3 protein is CASSLRQDGYNEQFF. The DNA for the CDR3 is TGTGCCAGCAGCTTGCGACAGGATGGGTACAATGAGCAGTTCTTC.

This clone was seen once. The chain employs TRBV7-2 and TRBJ1-2, with D unresolved. Per germline, CDR1 SGHTA and CDR2 FQGNSA. This CDR3 has 12 amino acids. V was pared by 8 bases and J by 3 bases, with 10 bases between. CDR3 DNA: TGTGCCAGCTACTGGTCTGACTATGGCTACACCTTC. This codes for CASYWSDYGYTF.

This chain uses TRBV5-1 with TRBJ2-5; 13 bases align to TRBD2. The CDR3 loop spans 17 amino acids. Germline V gene lookup returns CDR1 SGHRS and CDR2 YFSETQ. Trimming cost V 2 bases and J 4 bases; bases outside gene matches: 8. The CDR3 nucleotides are TGCGCCAGCAGCTTAGGACTAGCGGGAGTTTATCTAGAGACCCAGTACTTC. This codes for CASSLGLAGVYLETQYF. Full variable domain (rest looked up from reference TRBV5-1 and TRBJ2-5): KAGVTQTPRYLIKTRGQQVTLSCSPISGHRSVSWYQQTPGQGLQFLFEYFSETQRNKGNFPGRFSGRQFSNSRSEMNVSTLELGDSALYLCASSLGLAGVYLETQYFGPGTRLLVL.

This rearrangement joins TRBV29-1 to TRBJ1-1; tentative D call: TRBD1 (5 bases). From germline, CDR1 is SQVTM and CDR2 ANQGSEA. V dropped 7 bases and J dropped 3 bases, with 12 bases sitting between them. This CDR3 is built from 12 residues. The CDR3 coding sequence is TGCAGCGCTAGTGGAGGGGACACTGAAGCTTTCTTT. Translation: CSASGGDTEAFF.

The chain combines TRBV7-9 with TRBJ2-5; TRBD2 matches 11 bases. Trimming removed 5 bases from V and 7 bases from J; junction bases left unmatched: 15. CDR3 length: 17 amino acids. Germline CDR1 is SEHNR and CDR2 is FQNEAQ (reference sequence). For the CDR3, the DNA is TGTGCCAGCAGCACCGGGACTAGCGGAGTCACGAGTGGGACCCAGTACTTC. Its translation is CASSTGTSGVTSGTQYF.

This clone is large by share. The rearrangement joins TRBV6-1 to TRBJ2-7; 11 bases are shared with TRBD1. The V gene end was trimmed by 1 base and the J gene end by 2 bases; junction bases not matched to a gene: 1. In germline, CDR1 is MNHNS, CDR2 SASEGT. CDR3 size: 15 residues. CDR3 in amino acids: CASSEEGQGAYEQYV. CDR3 DNA sequence: TGTGCCAGCAGTGAAGAGGGACAGGGGGCCTACGAGCAGTACGTC.

This clone was seen more than once but under ten times. The rearrangement uses TRBV5-1 and TRBJ2-1, with D perhaps TRBD2 (6 bases). CDR3 size: 15 residues. Per the germline V gene, CDR1 is SGHRS and CDR2 is YFSETQ. V shed 0 bases and J shed 5 bases, with 12 bases lying between them. CDR3: CASSLAGERDNEQFF. The CDR3 coding sequence is TGCGCCAGCAGCTTGGCGGGAGAACGCGACAATGAGCAGTTCTTC. Using reference TRBV5-1 and TRBJ2-1 for the parts outside the CDR3, the full variable domain is KAGVTQTPRYLIKTRGQQVTLSCSPISGHRSVSWYQQTPGQGLQFLFEYFSETQRNKGNFPGRFSGRQFSNSRSEMNVSTLELGDSALYLCASSLAGERDNEQFFGPGTRLTVL.

The chain combines TRBV7-6 with TRBJ2-1; a weak D match, TRBD2 (5 bases). The CDR3 covers 17 residues. From germline, CDR1 is SGHVS and CDR2 FNYEAQ. Deletions cut 0 bases from V and 0 bases from J, with 12 bases between. The DNA for the CDR3 is TGTGCCAGCAGCTTAGCCGGAGCGGAGAACTCCTACAATGAGCAGTTCTTC. This codes for CASSLAGAENSYNEQFF.

The V call is TRBV30, the J call TRBJ2-7; D unclear. The CDR3 totals 13 residues. Trimming cost V 1 base and J 2 bases, with 9 bases left between them. The germline gives CDR1 GTSNPN, CDR2 SVGIG (reference sequence). CDR3 DNA: TGTGCCTGGAGTGCGGGTCACGCCTACGAGCAGTACTTC. Its translation: CAWSAGHAYEQYF.

The rearrangement links TRBV5-4 to TRBJ2-1; TRBD2 agrees at 14 bases. CDR1 is SGHNT, CDR2 YYREEE, per germline (reference sequence). V was clipped by 4 bases and J by 6 bases; unmatched bases: 3. The CDR3 sequence is 15 residues long. CDR3 nucleotides: TGTGCCAGCAGCCTGGGACTAGCGGGGGTCAATGAGCAGTTCTTC. Protein: CASSLGLAGVNEQFF.

This sequence joins TRBV6-5 and TRBJ2-7, with 7 bases aligning to TRBD2. CDR1 is MNHEY, CDR2 SVGAGI, per germline. The CDR3 consists of 13 residues. V shed 2 bases, J shed 2 bases, and the junction held 0 bases outside the gene matches. The CDR3 nucleotides read TGTGCCAGCAGTTACGGGAGGGCCTACGAGCAGTACTTC. This encodes CASSYGRAYEQYF.

The CDR3 coding sequence is TGTGCCAGCAGCTTAGGTAATGAAGCTTTCTTT. Its protein product is CASSLGNEAFF. This chain uses TRBV11-2 with TRBJ1-1; D call uncertain. The CDR3 consists of 11 residues. Germline CDR1 SGHAT, CDR2 FQNNGV. Trimming removed 1 base from V and 7 bases from J, with 4 bases in between.